This T cell receptor beta chain was captured in a study of shared clonotypes between healthy human individuals. Germline V lookup: CDR1 ENHRY, CDR2 SYGVKD. The length of the CDR3 is 16 residues. V lost 4 bases, J lost 1 base, and 5 bases stayed unmatched. The repertoire was sequenced with immunoSEQ multiplex PCR; TCRdb's copy has only in-frame clones and lacks some. The sample includes 650,000 to 700,000 clones, 90% of them seen just once. Study conclusions and caveats: Clonotypes not shared had lower generation probabilities than those common to all four donors.

As concerns this clone: Its antigen remains unknown.

The receptor was isolated from a man aged 18-30 years in good health. Some clones in this sample may be carry-over from other donors' samples. Sequences were obtained from memory CD8+ T cells from PBMCs. Subset of the sample: CD45RO+ cells pooled with CCR7-negative TemRA cells. The V and J genes are TRBV10-3 and TRBJ2-7; 12 bases are a match to TRBD2. The CDR3 region is CAISVTGTSGSYEQYF. Here the CDR3 DNA reads TGTGCCATCAGTGTAACCGGGACTAGCGGGTCCTACGAGCAGTACTTC.